This T cell receptor (beta chain) was documented in a study of blood T cell repertoires in COVID-19. Study-wide context: Sites in the United States, Italy and Spain provided acute and convalescent COVID-19 samples.

Trimming left V 2 bases short and J 3 bases short, with 12 bases between. Germline values: CDR1 LGHDT, CDR2 YNNKEL (reference sequence). There are 15 residues in the CDR3. Some clones are missing from TCRdb's copy, which holds only in-frame ones; the method was immunoSEQ multiplex PCR. Of tens of thousands of clones detected, approximately 88% appear once; the ten largest clones hold 3.5%. The sequenced material came from peripheral blood. The source is a man between 50 and 59 years old with active COVID-19. V usage is TRBV3-1 (or the pseudogene TRBV3-2) and J usage is TRBJ2-3, with D tentatively TRBD2 (5 bases). In DNA, the CDR3 is TGTGCCAGCAGCCAAAGGGAGCGACGGACAGATACGCAGTATTTT. Amino acid sequence: CASSQRERRTDTQYF.